The 22 T cell receptor beta chains below were found in one sample sequenced in a study of cytomegalovirus exposure and HLA in healthy donors. The PCR ran on 60 Vbeta and 13 Jbeta primers. Here immunoSEQ multiplex PCR was the method, and the copy in TCRdb shows in-frame clones only, minus some. This sample has 110,000 to 150,000 clones, with about 75% found just once. Sequenced: PBMCs. These receptors were taken from a woman in her thirties in good health and CMV-seronegative.

The chain is built from TRBV19 and TRBJ2-3; TRBD1 might be the D (5 bases). V lost 5 bases and J lost 2, with 14 bases in between. The CDR3 length is 15 residues. Germline V lookup: CDR1 LNHDA, CDR2 SQIVND (reference sequence). CDR3 coding DNA: TGTGCCAGTAGTGCGACAGTCCTGAACACAGATACGCAGTATTTT. It encodes CASSATVLNTDTQYF.

This clone has just one count. The genes are TRBV4-3 and TRBJ1-1; D might be TRBD1 (5 bases). The V end was cut by 5 bases, the J end by 2 bases, with 18 bases between. This CDR3 has 16 residues. The V gene's germline CDR1 is LGHNA and CDR2 YSLEER. The CDR3 nucleotides are TGCGCCAGCAGCTCAACCTCCTACAGGTTCAACACTGAAGCTTTCTTT. Protein sequence: CASSSTSYRFNTEAFF.

This chain joins TRBV6-1 and TRBJ1-4, with 11 bases matching TRBD1. The CDR3 spans 18 residues. From germline, CDR1 is MNHNS and CDR2 SASEGT. V gave up 3 bases and J gave up 4 bases; unmatched junction bases: 10. Written as DNA, the CDR3 is TGTGCCAGCAGTGATCGGACAGGGGGCGAGGGGGATAATGAAAAACTGTTTTTT. As protein: CASSDRTGGEGDNEKLFF.

This rearrangement joins TRBV15 to TRBJ1-2; no reliable D call. The germline V gene has CDR1 LNHNV and CDR2 YYDKDF (reference sequence). The CDR3 covers 11 residues. Trimming took 5 bases from V and 8 from J, leaving 9 bases between them. CDR3 sequence reads: CATSEAEGYTF. CDR3 in DNA: TGTGCCACCAGCGAGGCAGAAGGCTACACCTTC.

This chain connects TRBV7-2 to TRBJ2-5, with TRBD1 matching over 7 bases. The CDR3 is 14 residues long. V lost 5 bases and J lost 5; bases outside the gene matches: 8. Per the germline V gene, CDR1 is SGHTA and CDR2 is FQGNSA. The CDR3 DNA is TGTGCCAGCAGCGCCCGACAGGGTTGGGAGACCCAGTACTTC. Amino acids: CASSARQGWETQYF.

This chain links TRBV2 with TRBJ2-7; TRBD1 is a possible D gene (6 bases). The V and J ends lost 1 base and 5 bases respectively, with 15 bases between them. This CDR3 region has 15 residues. Germline CDR1 is SNHLY and CDR2 is FYNNEI. In nucleotides, the CDR3 is TGTGCCAGCAGTGAAGACAGGGTGGTTTTACACGAGCAGTACTTC. It codes for CASSEDRVVLHEQYF.

This clone was detected a few times. This chain uses TRBV5-4 with TRBJ2-1; a possible D gene is TRBD1 (5 bases). Trimming shortened V by 2 bases and J by 7 bases, and 13 bases separated the two germline ends. This CDR3 spans 14 amino acids. Germline CDR1 reads SGHNT; CDR2 reads YYREEE (reference sequence). The CDR3 here is CASSFQGLGNEQFF. The CDR3 region has the DNA TGTGCCAGCAGCTTTCAGGGATTAGGGAATGAGCAGTTCTTC.

The rearrangement joins TRBV7-8 to TRBJ2-7; 9 bases are shared with TRBD2. V lost 0 bases and J lost 4; bases outside the gene matches: 7. This CDR3 is 16 amino acids long. Germline CDR1 reads SGHVS; CDR2 reads FQNEAQ. The CDR3 region has the DNA TGTGCCAGCAGCTTAGCCAGCGGGGGGCCGGATTACGAGCAGTACTTC. It yields the protein CASSLASGGPDYEQYF.

This chain uses TRBV5-1 with TRBJ1-1; D is possibly TRBD1 (6 bases). Trimming pared 4 bases from V and 3 bases from J, leaving 13 bases between. Per the germline V gene, CDR1 is SGHRS and CDR2 is YFSETQ. The CDR3 spans 14 residues. CDR3 sequence (DNA): TGCGCCAGCAGCCCCGGGACACTCCACACTGAAGCTTTCTTT. Its translation: CASSPGTLHTEAFF.

The chain employs TRBV30 and TRBJ2-7, with 9 bases that match TRBD1. Germline trimming cut 5 bases from V and 6 bases from J; bases unmatched to any gene: 8. CDR3 length equals 13 residues. Germline values: CDR1 GTSNPN, CDR2 SVGIG (reference sequence). For the CDR3, the DNA is TGTGCCTGGGGGACAGGGCACCTTCTCGAGCAGTACTTC. Translated: CAWGTGHLLEQYF. The variable domain in full, completed from reference TRBV30 and TRBJ2-7, reads SQTIHQWPATLVQPVGSPLSLECTVEGTSNPNLYWYRQAAGRGLQLLFYSVGIGQISSEVPQNLSASRPQDRQFILSSKKLLLSDSGFYLCAWGTGHLLEQYFGPGTRLTVT.

This clone was detected a few times. The rearrangement joins TRBV6-5 to TRBJ1-1; tentative D call: TRBD1 (6 bases). V was clipped by 2 bases and J by 6 bases, with 16 bases between them. Per germline, CDR1 MNHEY and CDR2 SVGAGI. The length of the CDR3 is 15 residues. CDR3: CASSYMRGFGPEAFF. The CDR3 region has the DNA TGTGCCAGCAGTTACATGAGGGGGTTTGGCCCTGAAGCTTTCTTT.

This clone occurred a few times. This chain uses TRBV14 with TRBJ2-5; TRBD2 matches 8 bases. Germline V lookup: CDR1 SGHDN, CDR2 FVKESK. This CDR3 is 16 amino acids long. The ends lost 3 bases at V and 2 bases at J; junction bases unmatched: 8. CDR3 residues: CASSQWESGGQETQYF. CDR3 bases: TGTGCCAGCAGCCAGTGGGAGAGCGGGGGACAAGAGACCCAGTACTTC.

The V call is TRBV5-1, the J call TRBJ2-3; TRBD2 might be the D (5 bases). The germline CDR1 and CDR2 sequences are SGHRS and YFSETQ. The CDR3 loop spans 12 amino acids. Trimming removed 4 bases from V and 4 bases from J, with 7 bases in between. The CDR3 DNA follows: TGCGCCAGCAGCATAGCGTCAGATACGCAGTATTTT. Translated, it gives CASSIASDTQYF.

The rearrangement uses TRBV6-5 and TRBJ1-4; D is ambiguous. This CDR3 has 16 residues. The germline V gene has CDR1 MNHEY and CDR2 SVGAGI. V lost 4 bases, J lost 6 bases, and 18 bases lay in between. CDR3 in amino acids: CASSFNQRHGDEKLFF. DNA of the CDR3: TGTGCCAGCAGTTTCAACCAACGGCACGGGGATGAAAAACTGTTTTTT.

This clone has a single count. The chain couples TRBV27 to TRBJ2-7; 7 nucleotides agree with TRBD2. V was pared by 5 bases and J by 7 bases, with 14 bases of the junction left unmatched. This CDR3 comprises 15 residues. Germline V gene sequence: CDR1 MNHEY, CDR2 SMNVEV (reference sequence). The CDR3 spells CASSEGRGSLREQYF. The DNA of the CDR3 is TGTGCCAGCAGTGAGGGGAGGGGTTCATTACGGGAGCAGTACTTC.

The chain joins TRBV6-1 to TRBJ1-5; unclear D gene. This CDR3 has 12 residues. V lost 5 bases and J 4 bases, leaving 6 bases between the germline ends. Germline loops: CDR1 MNHNS, CDR2 SASEGT. The CDR3 protein is CASSFLNQPQHF. The CDR3 DNA sequence: TGTGCCAGCAGTTTCCTAAATCAGCCCCAGCATTTT.

This rearrangement joins TRBV27 to TRBJ1-1; D remains unclear. Germline values: CDR1 MNHEY, CDR2 SMNVEV (reference sequence). With 5 bases removed from V and 1 base from J, the gap between germline ends came to 8 bases. This CDR3 is built from 13 residues. The CDR3, as DNA: TGTGCCAGCAGTCCTGCAGGGAACACTGAAGCTTTCTTT. Translating gives CASSPAGNTEAFF.

This clone turned up a few times. The chain combines TRBV7-8 with TRBJ2-1, with TRBD2 identical over 9 bases. In germline, CDR1 is SGHVS, CDR2 FQNEAQ. The CDR3 is 17 residues long. Germline trimming cut 1 base from V and 7 bases from J; bases unmatched to any gene: 11. The DNA of the CDR3 is TGTGCCAGCAGCTTAGATGATGGCGGGGGGGCTCATAATGAGCAGTTCTTC. This translates into CASSLDDGGGAHNEQFF. Combining the CDR3 with reference TRBV7-8 and TRBJ2-1 gives the whole variable domain GAGVSQSPRYKVAKRGQDVALRCDPISGHVSLFWYQQALGQGPEFLTYFQNEAQLDKSGLPSDRFFAERPEGSVSTLKIQRTQQEDSAVYLCASSLDDGGGAHNEQFFGPGTRLTVL.

The gene calls are TRBV2 and TRBJ1-4, with unresolved D. Deletions cut 8 bases from V and 5 bases from J, with 12 bases between. Germline CDR1 reads SNHLY; CDR2 reads FYNNEI. The CDR3 length is 13 residues. CDR3 region: CASAEGRNEKLFF. CDR3 coding DNA: TGTGCCAGCGCCGAGGGTCGGAATGAAAAACTGTTTTTT.

V is TRBV7-9 and J is TRBJ2-7, with 9 positions matching TRBD1. The V and J ends lost 4 bases and 5 bases, in that order; junction bases with no gene match: 6. This CDR3 region has 14 residues. CDR1 SEHNR and CDR2 FQNEAQ come from the germline V gene (reference sequence). This CDR3 reads CASSSDRGHDEQYF. In DNA form, the CDR3 reads TGTGCCAGCAGCTCGGACAGGGGTCACGACGAGCAGTACTTC.

The table lists this clone with a few counts. J is TRBJ1-2 and V is TRBV11-2, with a tentative D call TRBD1 (5 bases). V was shortened by 2 bases and J by 4 bases, with 17 bases between the two germline ends. The CDR3 length is 16 residues. The germline V gene has CDR1 SGHAT and CDR2 FQNNGV. The CDR3 nucleotides read TGTGCCAGCAGCTTACTGGGCCCTAGGGGCATCTATGGCTACACCTTC. Protein product: CASSLLGPRGIYGYTF.

The chain recombines TRBV4-3 with TRBJ2-2; D is perhaps TRBD1 (6 bases). Trimming stripped 4 bases from V and 6 bases from J, with 21 bases between. CDR1 is LGHNA and CDR2 is YSLEER in the germline V gene. The length of the CDR3 is 17 residues. The CDR3 loop reads CASSPLGANPGSGELFF. The CDR3 DNA reads as TGCGCCAGCAGCCCTCTGGGGGCCAACCCGGGGTCCGGGGAGCTGTTTTTT.